What follows are 23 T cell receptor beta chains derived from one specimen sequenced in a study of blood T cell repertoires in COVID-19. Only in-frame clones appear in the TCRdb table, and some are missing; sequencing was by immunoSEQ multiplex PCR. The sample records about 120,000 clones, approximately 90% being singletons. Sequenced sample: peripheral blood. The receptors shown here come from a human donor with active COVID-19. The donor label of this sample is uncertain.

V is TRBV2 and J is TRBJ2-7; TRBD2 matches at 10 bases. Germline V gives CDR1 SNHLY, CDR2 FYNNEI. This CDR3 has 14 amino acids. The ends lost 4 bases at V and 9 bases at J; junction bases unmatched: 9. This CDR3 is CASSVDSGGAWQYF. In DNA, the CDR3 is TGTGCCAGCAGTGTCGACAGCGGGGGGGCTTGGCAGTACTTC.

The rearrangement joins TRBV2 to TRBJ1-1, with 9 bases matching TRBD1. Trimming removed 3 bases from V and 4 bases from J; junction bases left unmatched: 3. Per germline, CDR1 SNHLY and CDR2 FYNNEI. The CDR3 length is 14 residues. For the CDR3, the DNA is TGTGCCAGCAGTGATAGGACAGGGGCCACTGAAGCTTTCTTT. It translates to CASSDRTGATEAFF.

The chain links TRBV20-1 to TRBJ1-1, with D possibly matching TRBD1 (5 bases). The ends were cut back, 3 bases at V and 4 bases at J, with 15 bases in the middle. The CDR3 is 14 amino acids. The germline V gene encodes CDR1 DFQATT and CDR2 SNEGSKA (reference sequence). CDR3 residues: CSASGSGGSTEAFF. The CDR3 DNA is TGCAGTGCTAGTGGATCTGGGGGGTCCACTGAAGCTTTCTTT.

The chain couples TRBV5-4 to TRBJ2-3; 8 bases match TRBD2. The germline CDR1 and CDR2 sequences are SGHNT and YYREEE (reference sequence). Trimming took 2 bases from V and 0 from J; bases not matched to a gene: 8. This CDR3 spans 17 amino acids. In DNA form, the CDR3 reads TGTGCCAGCAGCTTCGGACGGGGGGGCCGAAGCACAGATACGCAGTATTTT. It encodes CASSFGRGGRSTDTQYF.

This sequence joins TRBV3-1 (or the pseudogene TRBV3-2) and TRBJ2-7; TRBD2 agrees at 10 bases. Germline loops: CDR1 LGHDT, CDR2 YNNKEL (reference sequence). The CDR3 contains 16 residues. Trimming cost V 6 bases and J 7 bases; bases outside gene matches: 15. The CDR3 loop is CASRDEGTSAAREQYF. CDR3 DNA: TGTGCCAGCAGAGATGAGGGGACTAGCGCTGCTAGAGAGCAGTACTTC.

The CDR3 reads CASSFRRRSPYEQYF. The CDR3 DNA follows: TGTGCCAGCAGTTTTAGACGCAGGTCACCCTACGAGCAGTACTTC. V is TRBV28 and J is TRBJ2-7; D gene unclear. The germline V gene has CDR1 MDHEN and CDR2 SYDVKM. With 3 bases removed from V and 2 bases from J, the gap between germline ends came to 14 bases. This CDR3 has 15 amino acids.

The chain employs TRBV13 and TRBJ2-3, with 8 bases that match TRBD2. Unmatched junction bases numbered 6, after V lost 5 bases and J lost 5 bases. The CDR3 runs 14 residues. Germline CDR1 is PRHDT and CDR2 is FYEKMQ (reference sequence). The chain's CDR3 is CASSPGGAGDTQYF. In DNA form, the CDR3 reads TGTGCCAGCAGCCCGGGGGGGGCGGGAGATACGCAGTATTTT.

The chain recombines TRBV7-6 with TRBJ1-2, with TRBD1 matching over 12 bases. Germline V CDR1 and CDR2: SGHVS, FNYEAQ. The V and J ends lost 0 bases and 8 bases, in that order; junction bases with no gene match: 10. This CDR3 region has 17 residues. CDR3 coding DNA: TGTGCCAGCAGCTTAGCCCCGGGACAGGGGGCCACGGGGGGCTACACCTTC. Its protein is CASSLAPGQGATGGYTF.

The V and J genes are TRBV11-2 and TRBJ2-7; no clear D. The CDR3 has 13 amino acids. Germline loops: CDR1 SGHAT, CDR2 FQNNGV. Trimming stripped 2 bases from V and 4 bases from J, with 9 bases between. CDR3 DNA sequence: TGTGCCAGCAGCTTATCGTCGGAGTACGAGCAGTACTTC. It yields the protein CASSLSSEYEQYF.

This sequence joins TRBV10-3 and TRBJ2-3, with TRBD1 matching 10 bases. The CDR3 totals 16 residues. CDR1 ENHRY and CDR2 SYGVKD come from the germline V gene. J gave up 3 bases and V 3 bases, and 6 bases lay outside the gene matches. The CDR3 reads CAISDPGQGGTDTQYF. In nucleotides, the CDR3 is TGTGCCATCAGTGACCCAGGACAGGGGGGGACAGATACGCAGTATTTT.

V usage is TRBV29-1 and J usage is TRBJ2-5; possibly TRBD1 for D (5 bases). Germline CDR1 and CDR2: SQVTM and ANQGSEA. V lost 4 bases and J lost 1, with 10 bases in between. This CDR3 is built from 13 residues. This chain's CDR3 is CSVVRQGQETQYF. The CDR3 bases are TGCAGCGTTGTGAGGCAGGGCCAAGAGACCCAGTACTTC. The variable domain in full, completed from reference TRBV29-1 and TRBJ2-5, reads SAVISQKPSRDICQRGTSLTIQCQVDSQVTMMFWYRQQPGQSLTLIATANQGSEATYESGFVIDKFPISRPNLTFSTLTVSNMSPEDSSIYLCSVVRQGQETQYFGPGTRLLVL.

This sequence joins TRBV6-2 or TRBV6-3 and TRBJ2-7, with 14 bases that match TRBD2. Trimming cost V 6 bases and J 2 bases; bases outside gene matches: 9. Per the germline V gene, CDR1 is MNHEY and CDR2 is SVGEGT. The CDR3 spans 17 residues. CDR3 nucleotides: TGTGCCAGCAGCCGCGGGACTAGCGGGGGACTACCCTACGAGCAGTACTTC. Its translation is CASSRGTSGGLPYEQYF.

V and J are TRBV18 and TRBJ2-7; D ambiguous. The V end lost 2 bases, the J end lost 3 bases, and 8 bases lay between the germline ends. The CDR3 has 13 amino acids. Germline V gene lookup returns CDR1 KGHSH and CDR2 LQKENI. For the CDR3, the DNA is TGTGCCAGCTCACCAGGTTCCGGCTACGAGCAGTACTTC. Translated: CASSPGSGYEQYF. Supplemented by reference TRBV18 and TRBJ2-7, the full variable domain reads NAGVMQNPRHLVRRRGQEARLRCSPMKGHSHVYWYRQLPEEGLKFMVYLQKENIIDESGMPKERFSAEFPKEGPSILRIQQVVRGDSAAYFCASSPGSGYEQYFGPGTRLTVT.

The chain couples TRBV6-6 to TRBJ1-2, with TRBD1 matching over 10 bases. The CDR3 runs to 15 residues. J lost 6 bases, V lost 5 bases, and 9 bases had no gene match. Germline CDR1 is MNHNY and CDR2 is SVGAGI (reference sequence). CDR3 in DNA: TGTGCCAGCAGTAGTACGACAGGGGGCTTACATGGCTACACCTTC. Translating it yields CASSSTTGGLHGYTF.

The genes are TRBV13 and TRBJ1-3; TRBD1 is a possible D gene (5 bases). V lost 2 bases, J lost 0 bases, and 14 bases lay in between. Looked up from germline, CDR1 is PRHDT and CDR2 is FYEKMQ (reference sequence). This CDR3 is 17 amino acids long. The CDR3 bases are TGTGCCAGCAGCTTAAGGAGGGGCCGAAGCTCTGGAAACACCATATATTTT. Its protein is CASSLRRGRSSGNTIYF.

The chain employs TRBV11-3 and TRBJ2-1; 8 nucleotides match TRBD2. The V gene's germline CDR1 is SGHNT and CDR2 YENEEA. Trimming cost V 5 bases and J 9 bases; bases outside gene matches: 3. The CDR3 is 12 amino acids. The CDR3 protein is CASSPGGGEQFF. DNA of the CDR3: TGTGCCAGCAGCCCCGGGGGGGGTGAGCAGTTCTTC.

The chain combines TRBV19 with TRBJ1-2, with 7 nucleotides matching TRBD1. CDR1 is LNHDA and CDR2 is SQIVND in the germline V gene (reference sequence). Trimming cost V 7 bases and J 1 base; bases outside gene matches: 6. The CDR3 is 14 residues long. CDR3 loop: CASNLHRGNYGYTF. The DNA for the CDR3 is TGTGCCAGTAATCTCCACAGGGGTAACTATGGCTACACCTTC.

The genes are TRBV5-4 and TRBJ1-2; D is unclear. The CDR3 spans 12 residues. In germline, CDR1 is SGHNT, CDR2 YYREEE (reference sequence). The V end was cut by 1 base, the J end by 4 bases, with 5 bases between. The CDR3 loop reads CASSLTSYGYTF. The CDR3 DNA sequence: TGTGCCAGCAGCTTGACTAGCTATGGCTACACCTTC. Drawing the rest from reference TRBV5-4 and TRBJ1-2, the complete variable domain is ETGVTQSPTHLIKTRGQQVTLRCSSQSGHNTVSWYQQALGQGPQFIFQYYREEENGRGNFPPRFSGLQFPNYSSELNVNALELDDSALYLCASSLTSYGYTFGSGTRLTVV.

The genes are TRBV5-1 and TRBJ2-1; D may be TRBD2 (5 bases). This CDR3 has 17 residues. Deletions cut 0 bases from V and 3 bases from J, with 16 bases between. Germline V gene sequence: CDR1 SGHRS, CDR2 YFSETQ. The CDR3 sequence: CASSLVTASSFYNEQFF. DNA for the CDR3: TGCGCCAGCAGCTTGGTGACTGCTAGCAGCTTCTACAATGAGCAGTTCTTC.

V gene TRBV7-8 combines with J gene TRBJ1-1, with TRBD1 matching 9 bases. The CDR3 length is 14 residues. V trimming: 1 base; J trimming: 6 bases; junction bases outside the gene matches: 3. The germline V gene encodes CDR1 SGHVS and CDR2 FQNEAQ. The CDR3 loop is CASSLGGQGSEAFF. Written as DNA, the CDR3 is TGTGCCAGCAGCTTAGGGGGACAGGGTTCTGAAGCTTTCTTT.

V gene TRBV11-2 combines with J gene TRBJ2-3; 10 nucleotides agree with TRBD2. The CDR3 is made up of 17 amino acids. V lost 4 bases, J lost 2 bases, and 9 bases stayed unmatched. Germline values: CDR1 SGHAT, CDR2 FQNNGV. CDR3 DNA sequence: TGTGCCAGCAGCTATATGGGGACTAGCGTAACCACAGATACGCAGTATTTT. The encoded protein is CASSYMGTSVTTDTQYF.

The sample holds a few counts of this clone. V usage is TRBV12-5 and J usage is TRBJ1-1, with 9 bases fitting TRBD1. Germline trimming cut 6 bases from V and 11 bases from J; bases unmatched to any gene: 13. This CDR3 is built from 14 residues. Germline values: CDR1 LGHNT, CDR2 FRNRAP. CDR3: CASGQTGGDSRAFF. CDR3 nucleotides: TGTGCTAGTGGACAAACAGGGGGCGATTCCCGGGCTTTCTTT.

The gene calls are TRBV28 and TRBJ1-6, with TRBD1 as a possible D gene (6 bases). CDR3 length: 14 residues. Deletions cut 3 bases from V and 9 bases from J, with 12 bases between. Per germline, CDR1 MDHEN and CDR2 SYDVKM. The CDR3 DNA reads TGTGCCAGCAGTTTTACAGGGCGGTCTTCACCCCTCCACTTT. Its translation: CASSFTGRSSPLHF.